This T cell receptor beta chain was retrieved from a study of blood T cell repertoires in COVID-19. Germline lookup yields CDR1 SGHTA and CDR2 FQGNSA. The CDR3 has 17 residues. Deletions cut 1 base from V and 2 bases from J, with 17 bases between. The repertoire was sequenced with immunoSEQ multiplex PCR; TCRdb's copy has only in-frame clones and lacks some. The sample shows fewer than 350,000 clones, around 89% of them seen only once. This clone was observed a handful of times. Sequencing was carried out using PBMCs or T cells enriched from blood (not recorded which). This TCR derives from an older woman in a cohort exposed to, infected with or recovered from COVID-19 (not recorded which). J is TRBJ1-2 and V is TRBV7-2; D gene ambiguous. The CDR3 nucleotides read TGTGCCAGCAGCTTAGACCGTCTGCAAGGCGGGAACTATGGCTACACCTTC. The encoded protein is CASSLDRLQGGNYGYTF.